This section outlines one TCR beta chain sequence together with its context. Germline V lookup: CDR1 SGDLS, CDR2 YYNGEE. This CDR3 region has 15 residues. Trimming removed 4 bases at V and 4 bases at J, with 17 bases between. One entry per CDR3 protein, called by TCRdb with MiXCR from the 5' RACE reads. Of hundreds of thousands of distinct CDR3 sequences listed, roughly 18% were seen once; the top ten hold approximately 12%. This sample stems from a study of T-cell memory formation after mild COVID-19. For the study at large: TCR clusters were mostly donor specific.

Material: PBMCs or a T cell subset sorted from them (not recorded which). The clonotype was recovered from an adult woman who had mild COVID-19 (a few samples of this study predate the infection). Cell type and time point are not known. The V and J genes are TRBV9 and TRBJ1-1; D is perhaps TRBD1 (6 bases). CDR3 sequence: CASSKGGAQPTEAFF. CDR3 coding DNA: TGTGCCAGCAGCAAGGGGGGGGCCCAGCCCACTGAAGCTTTCTTT.